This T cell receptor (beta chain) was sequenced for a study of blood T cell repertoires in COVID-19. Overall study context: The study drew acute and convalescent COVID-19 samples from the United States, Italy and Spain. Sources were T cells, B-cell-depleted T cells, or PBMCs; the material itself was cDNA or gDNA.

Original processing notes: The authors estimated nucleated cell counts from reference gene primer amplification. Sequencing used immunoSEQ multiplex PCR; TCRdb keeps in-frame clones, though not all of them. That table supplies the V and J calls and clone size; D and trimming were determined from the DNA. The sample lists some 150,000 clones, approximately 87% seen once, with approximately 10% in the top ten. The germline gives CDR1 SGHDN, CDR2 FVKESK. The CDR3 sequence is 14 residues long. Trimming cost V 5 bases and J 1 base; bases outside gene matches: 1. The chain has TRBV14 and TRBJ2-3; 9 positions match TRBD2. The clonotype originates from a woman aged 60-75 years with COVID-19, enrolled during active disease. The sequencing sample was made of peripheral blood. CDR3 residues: CASSIAGGTDTQYF. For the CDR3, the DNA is TGTGCCAGCAGCATAGCGGGAGGCACAGATACGCAGTATTTT.